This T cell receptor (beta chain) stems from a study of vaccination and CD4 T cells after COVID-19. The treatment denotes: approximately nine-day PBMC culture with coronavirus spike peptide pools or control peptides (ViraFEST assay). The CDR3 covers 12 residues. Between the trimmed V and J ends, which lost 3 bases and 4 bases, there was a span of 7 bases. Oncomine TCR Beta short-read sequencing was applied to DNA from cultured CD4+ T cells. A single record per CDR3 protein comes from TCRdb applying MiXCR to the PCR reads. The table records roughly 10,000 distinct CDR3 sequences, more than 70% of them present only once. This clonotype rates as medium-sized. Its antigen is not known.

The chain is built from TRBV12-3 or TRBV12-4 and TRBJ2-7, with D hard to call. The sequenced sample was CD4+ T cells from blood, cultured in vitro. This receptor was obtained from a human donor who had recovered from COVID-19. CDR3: CASSLLGYEQYF. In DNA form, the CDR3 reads TGTGCCAGCAGTTTGTTGGGTTACGAGCAGTACTTC.